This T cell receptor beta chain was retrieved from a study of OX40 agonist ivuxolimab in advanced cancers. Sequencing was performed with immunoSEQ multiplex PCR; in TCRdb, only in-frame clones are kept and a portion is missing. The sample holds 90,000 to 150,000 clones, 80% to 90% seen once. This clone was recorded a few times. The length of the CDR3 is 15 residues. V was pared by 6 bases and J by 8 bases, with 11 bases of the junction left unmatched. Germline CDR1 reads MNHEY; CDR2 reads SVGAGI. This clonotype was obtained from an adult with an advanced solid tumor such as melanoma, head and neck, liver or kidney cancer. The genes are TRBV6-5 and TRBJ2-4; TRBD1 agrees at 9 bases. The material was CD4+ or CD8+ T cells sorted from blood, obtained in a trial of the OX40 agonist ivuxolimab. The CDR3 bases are TGTGCCAGCAGCAAGGGACAGGGAATTTCGTACATTCAGTACTTC. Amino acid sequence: CASSKGQGISYIQYF.